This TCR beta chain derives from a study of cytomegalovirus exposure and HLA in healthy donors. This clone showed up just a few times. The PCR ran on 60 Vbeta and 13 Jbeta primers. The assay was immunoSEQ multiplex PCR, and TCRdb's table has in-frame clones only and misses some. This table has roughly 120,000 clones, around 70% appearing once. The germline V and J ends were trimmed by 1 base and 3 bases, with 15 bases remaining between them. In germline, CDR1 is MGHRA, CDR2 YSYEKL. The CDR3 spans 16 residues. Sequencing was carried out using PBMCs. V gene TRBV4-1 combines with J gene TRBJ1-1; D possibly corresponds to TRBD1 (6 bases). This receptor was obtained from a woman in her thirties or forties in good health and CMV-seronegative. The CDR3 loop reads CASSQGDIRGDTEAFF. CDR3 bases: TGCGCCAGCAGCCAAGGGGACATCCGAGGGGACACTGAAGCTTTCTTT.